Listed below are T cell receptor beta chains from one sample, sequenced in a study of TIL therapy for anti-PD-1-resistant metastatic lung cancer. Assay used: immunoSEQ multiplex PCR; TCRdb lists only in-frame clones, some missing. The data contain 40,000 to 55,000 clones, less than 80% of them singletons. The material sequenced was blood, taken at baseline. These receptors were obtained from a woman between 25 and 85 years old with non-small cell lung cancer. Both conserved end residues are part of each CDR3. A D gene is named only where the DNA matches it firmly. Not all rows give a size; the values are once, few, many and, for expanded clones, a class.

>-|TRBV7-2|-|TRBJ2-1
CASSVLNGLYEQFF
TGTGCCAGCAGCGTACTGAACGGTTTGTATGAGCAGTTCTTC
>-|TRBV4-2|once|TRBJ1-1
CASSLNLNTEAFF
TGTGCCAGCAGCCTGAACTTGAACACTGAAGCTTTCTTT
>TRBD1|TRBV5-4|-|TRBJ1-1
CASSPGGLGVANTEAFF
TGTGCCAGCAGCCCAGGGGGCTTAGGGGTTGCGAACACTGAAGCTTTCTTT
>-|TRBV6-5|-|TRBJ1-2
CASSYSGGRGYGYTF
TGTGCCAGCAGTTACTCGGGGGGGCGAGGCTATGGCTACACCTTC
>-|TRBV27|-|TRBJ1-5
CASSSRDSFNQPQHF
TGTGCCAGCAGTTCACGCGACAGTTTCAATCAGCCCCAGCATTTT
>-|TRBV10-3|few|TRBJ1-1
CAISESLVRQGNTEAFF
TGTGCCATCAGTGAGTCCTTGGTGAGGCAGGGAAACACTGAAGCTTTCTTT
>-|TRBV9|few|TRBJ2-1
CASSVGGSLNEQFF
TGTGCCAGCAGCGTAGGAGGGAGCTTGAATGAGCAGTTCTTC
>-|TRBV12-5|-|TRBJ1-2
CASGLVTVAGASYGYTF
TGTGCTAGTGGTTTGGTAACGGTAGCTGGGGCTTCTTATGGCTACACCTTC
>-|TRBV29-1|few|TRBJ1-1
CSVVEGSNTEAFF
TGCAGCGTTGTAGAGGGGAGTAACACTGAAGCTTTCTTT
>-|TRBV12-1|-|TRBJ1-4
CASSCFRRPDEKLFF
TGTGCCAGCAGCTGCTTTCGAAGGCCTGATGAAAAACTGTTTTTT
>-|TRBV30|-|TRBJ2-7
CAWTIQGSKQYF
TGTGCCTGGACCATACAGGGAAGTAAGCAGTACTTC
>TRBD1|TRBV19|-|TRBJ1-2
CASRSDRGDGYTF
TGTGCCAGTCGGTCGGACAGGGGTGATGGCTACACCTTC
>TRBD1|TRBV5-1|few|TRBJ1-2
CASSSGQGAPYYGYTF
TGCGCCAGCAGCTCAGGACAGGGGGCGCCTTACTATGGCTACACCTTC
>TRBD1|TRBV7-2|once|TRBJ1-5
CASSSQGAQPQHF
TGTGCCAGCAGCTCACAGGGGGCTCAGCCCCAGCATTTT
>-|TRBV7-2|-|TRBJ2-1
CASSPSPYNEQFF
TGTGCCAGCAGCCCCTCGCCCTACAATGAGCAGTTCTTC
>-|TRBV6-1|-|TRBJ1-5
CASNEAWGQPQHF
TGTGCCAGCAATGAAGCTTGGGGGCAGCCCCAGCATTTT
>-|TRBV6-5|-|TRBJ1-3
CASSRSGDGNTIYF
TGTGCCAGCAGCCGATCTGGGGATGGAAACACCATATATTTT
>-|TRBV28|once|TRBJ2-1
CASSLRGPYNEQFF
TGTGCCAGCAGTTTGCGGGGTCCCTACAATGAGCAGTTCTTC
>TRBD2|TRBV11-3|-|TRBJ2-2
CASSQEWTSGGETNTGELFF
TGTGCCAGCAGTCAAGAGTGGACTAGCGGGGGGGAAACGAACACCGGGGAGCTGTTTTTT
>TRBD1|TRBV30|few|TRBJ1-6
CAWSVGTGPNSPLHF
TGTGCCTGGAGTGTAGGGACAGGACCTAATTCACCCCTCCACTTT
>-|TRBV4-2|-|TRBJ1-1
CASSQDPAGTTEAFF
TGTGCCAGCAGCCAAGATCCCGCAGGGACTACTGAAGCTTTCTTT
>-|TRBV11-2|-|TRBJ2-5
CASSSKEASEVETQYF
TGTGCCAGCAGCTCTAAGGAGGCATCCGAGGTAGAGACCCAGTACTTC
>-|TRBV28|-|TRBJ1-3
CASSFGPPRISGNTIYF
TGTGCCAGCAGTTTCGGGCCGCCAAGAATCTCTGGAAACACCATATATTTT
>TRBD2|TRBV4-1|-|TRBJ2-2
CASSPLAGATGELFF
TGCGCCAGCAGCCCACTAGCGGGAGCAACCGGGGAGCTGTTTTTT